This record looks at one T cell receptor (beta chain) sequence and its context. The data stem from a study of blood T cell repertoires in COVID-19. The overall study: Whether acute or convalescent, the COVID-19 samples came from the United States, Italy and Spain. Nucleic acid was either cDNA or gDNA, and it came from T cells, B-cell-depleted T cells, or PBMCs.

Using immunoSEQ multiplex PCR, the repertoire was profiled, and TCRdb retains in-frame clones only, with some absent. The repertoire includes 100,000 or so clones, about 89% of them detected once, and around 16% sits in the top ten. What was sequenced was peripheral blood. The receptor's source is a man aged 50 to 60 with acute or convalescent COVID-19.

CDR3 sequence (DNA): TGTGCCAGTAGTAGGAGGGAGCGGCCATTATATGGCTACACCTTC. As protein: CASSRRERPLYGYTF. The chain recombines TRBV19 with TRBJ1-2; D unclear. The length of the CDR3 is 15 residues. V gave up 4 bases and J gave up 5 bases, with 17 bases separating them. CDR1 and CDR2 from the germline V gene are LNHDA and SQIVND (reference sequence).